The clone carrying this TCR beta chain has more than one count but fewer than ten. Its specificity is not known. These data are taken from a study of metastatic and nonmetastatic thyroid tumors. Looking at the study overall: For malignant and benign thyroid patients, tumor or nodule tissue and blood were the sources whose repertoires were compared.

Thyroid surgery took place with no prior treatment in any patient. Germline V gives CDR1 MNHEY, CDR2 SMNVEV (reference sequence). There are 17 residues in the CDR3. The V end lost 5 bases, the J end lost 0 bases, and 19 bases lay between the germline ends. Study-wide points: It was reportedly found that TCR beta diversity was significantly higher in malignant thyroid tumors than in benign nodules, a difference seen in both blood and tumor samples.

In the study's own analysis: The study built a papillary thyroid cancer distant-metastasis classifier from CDR3 differences across clinicopathological groups. Through MiXCR, TCRdb re-clonotyped the PCR reads. TCRdb assigned the V and J calls; the authors' analysis was not used. The data contain just under 20,000 clones, 35% to 40% of them seen just once; the ten biggest clones take up under 30%. The sequence was obtained from a female donor with papillary thyroid cancer or a benign thyroid nodule (not recorded which). Some clones in this sample may be carry-over from other donors' samples. Sequenced input: tumor tissue. The chain has TRBV27 and TRBJ1-2; TRBD1 might be the D (6 bases). CDR3 coding DNA: TGTGCCAGCAGTGATTATGATACGACAGGTACTAACTATGGCTACACCTTC. Its protein is CASSDYDTTGTNYGYTF.